These 5 T cell receptor beta chains came from one sample sequenced in a study of human versus mouse CDR3 diversity and MHC coevolution (TCRdb year 2017). Receptors were amplified or captured by the immunoSEQ multiplex PCR assay. The table comes from immuneACCESS by way of TCRdb, which keeps in-frame sequences with V and J called. Part of the clones is missing from these tables; in studies checked, under half for an unresolved V gene and the rest for unknown reasons. Here the sample has tens of thousands of clones; roughly 92% occur a single time. 0.15% of the sample goes to the ten largest clones. Sample: naive CD4+ T cells from blood. According to the study, the label for this sample's cell subset or site signals: CD45RO-negative CD62L-positive naive CD4 T cells. All receptors come from a person between 25 and 75 years old in good health.

V usage is TRBV6-5 and J usage is TRBJ1-5, with D possibly being TRBD1 (5 bases). The CDR3 spans 14 residues. Germline V lookup: CDR1 MNHEY, CDR2 SVGAGI. Trimming removed 5 bases from V and 7 bases from J, with 15 bases in between. The CDR3 coding sequence is TGTGCCAGCAGTCCCCACGGGGGGAACCAGCCCCAGCATTTT. Encoded protein: CASSPHGGNQPQHF.

The rearrangement links TRBV6-6 to TRBJ1-5; D is uncertain. Trimming shortened V by 5 bases and J by 9 bases, and 11 bases separated the two germline ends. The CDR3 length is 12 residues. CDR1 and CDR2 from the germline V gene are MNHNY and SVGAGI (reference sequence). Written as DNA, the CDR3 is TGTGCCAGCAGTAAGCCCTCAGGGCCCCAGCATTTT. This translates into CASSKPSGPQHF.

The V call is TRBV30, the J call TRBJ1-1; weak D call: TRBD1 (5 bases). This CDR3 has 15 residues. Trimming cost V 3 bases and J 4 bases, with 18 bases left between them. Germline loops: CDR1 GTSNPN, CDR2 SVGIG (reference sequence). The CDR3 DNA is TGTGCCTGGAGCAACGCCCCGGTTAGGGGCACTGAAGCTTTCTTT. Its protein product is CAWSNAPVRGTEAFF.

This chain uses TRBV5-1 with TRBJ2-1, with TRBD2 matching over 7 bases. The CDR3 sequence is 16 residues long. The V and J ends lost 4 bases and 6 bases, in that order; junction bases with no gene match: 13. The germline gives CDR1 SGHRS, CDR2 YFSETQ. For the CDR3, the DNA is TGCGCCAGCAGCCCCATGGGTCTAGCGGCAACCAATGAGCAGTTCTTC. Protein: CASSPMGLAATNEQFF.

This clone showed up just once. The rearrangement joins TRBV28 to TRBJ2-3; possible D gene TRBD1, 6 bases. Germline values: CDR1 MDHEN, CDR2 SYDVKM. V lost 7 bases and J lost 10, with 21 bases in between. CDR3 length equals 14 residues. This CDR3 reads CASTSGASRNAQYF. The CDR3 DNA reads TGTGCCAGCACGTCAGGGGCCTCGCGTAACGCGCAGTATTTT.